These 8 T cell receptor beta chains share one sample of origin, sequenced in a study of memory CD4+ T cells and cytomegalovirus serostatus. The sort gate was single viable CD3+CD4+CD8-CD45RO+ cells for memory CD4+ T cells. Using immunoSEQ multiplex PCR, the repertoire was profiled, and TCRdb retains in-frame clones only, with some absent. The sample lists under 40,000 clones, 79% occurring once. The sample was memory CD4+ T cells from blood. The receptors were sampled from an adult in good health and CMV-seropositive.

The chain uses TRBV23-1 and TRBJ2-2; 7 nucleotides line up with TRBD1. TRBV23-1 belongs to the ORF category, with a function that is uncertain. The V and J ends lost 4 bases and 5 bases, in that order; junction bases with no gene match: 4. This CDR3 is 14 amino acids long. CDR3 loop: CASSRTGATGELFF. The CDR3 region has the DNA TGCGCCAGCAGTCGGACAGGAGCGACCGGGGAGCTGTTTTTT.

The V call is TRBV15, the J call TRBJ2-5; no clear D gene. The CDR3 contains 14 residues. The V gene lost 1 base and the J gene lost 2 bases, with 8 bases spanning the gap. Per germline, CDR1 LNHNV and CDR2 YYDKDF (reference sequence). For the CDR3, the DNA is TGTGCCACCAGCAGAGCGTCTCTTCAAGAGACCCAGTACTTC. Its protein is CATSRASLQETQYF.

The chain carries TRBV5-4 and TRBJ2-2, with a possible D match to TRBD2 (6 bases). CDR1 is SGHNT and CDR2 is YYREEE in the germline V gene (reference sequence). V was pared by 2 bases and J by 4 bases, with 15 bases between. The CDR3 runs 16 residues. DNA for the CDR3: TGTGCCAGCAGCTTCCTAGCGCCCGACCTCACCGGGGAGCTGTTTTTT. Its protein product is CASSFLAPDLTGELFF.

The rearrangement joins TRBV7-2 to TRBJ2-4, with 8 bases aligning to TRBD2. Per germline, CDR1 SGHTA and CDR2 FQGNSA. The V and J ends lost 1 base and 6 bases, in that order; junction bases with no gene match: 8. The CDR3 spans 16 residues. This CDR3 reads CASSLVSGRVLNIQYF. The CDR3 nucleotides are TGTGCCAGCAGCTTAGTTTCCGGGAGGGTTCTAAACATTCAGTACTTC.

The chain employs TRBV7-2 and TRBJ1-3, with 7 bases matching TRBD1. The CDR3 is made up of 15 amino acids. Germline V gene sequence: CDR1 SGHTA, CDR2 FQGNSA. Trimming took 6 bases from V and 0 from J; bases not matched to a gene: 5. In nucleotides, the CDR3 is TGTGCCAGCAGTTCCGGGACAGCCTCTGGAAACACCATATATTTT. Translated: CASSSGTASGNTIYF.

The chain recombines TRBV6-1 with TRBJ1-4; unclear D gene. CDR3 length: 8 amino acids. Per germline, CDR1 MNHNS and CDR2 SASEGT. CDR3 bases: TGTCAACATGGTGGAATGTTTTTT. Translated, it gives CQHGGMFF.

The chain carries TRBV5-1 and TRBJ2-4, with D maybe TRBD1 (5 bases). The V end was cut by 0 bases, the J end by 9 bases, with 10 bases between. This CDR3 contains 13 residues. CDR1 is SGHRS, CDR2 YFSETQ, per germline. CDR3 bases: TGCGCCAGCAGCTTGGCAGGGCAAAGCATTCAGTACTTC. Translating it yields CASSLAGQSIQYF.

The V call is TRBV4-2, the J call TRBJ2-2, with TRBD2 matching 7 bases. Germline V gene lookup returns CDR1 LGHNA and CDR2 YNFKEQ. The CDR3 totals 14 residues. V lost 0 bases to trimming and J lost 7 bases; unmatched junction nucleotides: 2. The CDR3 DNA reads TGTGCCAGCAGCCAAGATGCGGGGGTCGGGGAGCTGTTTTTT. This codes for CASSQDAGVGELFF.